Detailed here is one TCR beta chain. The CDR3 sequence is 13 residues long. V lost 7 bases and J lost 6, with 13 bases in between. This sample was taken from a study of blood T cells in healthy people across ages. Extractions gave at least 5.5 micrograms of total RNA per sample. Through a sample-barcoded 5' primer and a J-beta primer mix, a second PCR was run for roughly 6 to 12 cycles. Samples each returned at least 3 million CDR3-containing paired-end reads. TCRdb reprocessed the 5' RACE reads via MiXCR and lists one record per CDR3 protein. The sample holds more than 550,000 distinct CDR3 sequences, 22% seen once.

What was sequenced was blood. This receptor was taken from a man aged 70-80 years in good health. This chain joins TRBV12-3 or TRBV12-4 and TRBJ2-1, with no clear D. The CDR3 nucleotides read TGTGCCAGCACCACCATTGGACCCAATGAGCAGTTCTTC. Protein product: CASTTIGPNEQFF.